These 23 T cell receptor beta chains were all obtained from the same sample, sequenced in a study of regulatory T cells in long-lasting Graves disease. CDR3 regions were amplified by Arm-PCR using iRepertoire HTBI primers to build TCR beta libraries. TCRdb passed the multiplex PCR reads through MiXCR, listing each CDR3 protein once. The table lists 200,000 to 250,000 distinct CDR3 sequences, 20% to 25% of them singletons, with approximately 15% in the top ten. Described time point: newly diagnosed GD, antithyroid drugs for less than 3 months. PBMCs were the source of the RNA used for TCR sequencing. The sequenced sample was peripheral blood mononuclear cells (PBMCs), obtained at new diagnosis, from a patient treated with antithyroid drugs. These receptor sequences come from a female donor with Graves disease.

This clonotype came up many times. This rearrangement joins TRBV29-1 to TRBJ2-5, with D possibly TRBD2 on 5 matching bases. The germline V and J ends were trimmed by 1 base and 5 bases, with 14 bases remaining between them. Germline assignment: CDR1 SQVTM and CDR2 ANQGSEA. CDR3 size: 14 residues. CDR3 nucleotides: TGCAGCGTTGAAGGGGAGAAGACGAGGGAGACCCAGTACTTC. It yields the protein CSVEGEKTRETQYF. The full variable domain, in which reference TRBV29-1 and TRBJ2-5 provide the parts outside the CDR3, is SAVISQKPSRDICQRGTSLTIQCQVDSQVTMMFWYRQQPGQSLTLIATANQGSEATYESGFVIDKFPISRPNLTFSTLTVSNMSPEDSSIYLCSVEGEKTRETQYFGPGTRLLVL.

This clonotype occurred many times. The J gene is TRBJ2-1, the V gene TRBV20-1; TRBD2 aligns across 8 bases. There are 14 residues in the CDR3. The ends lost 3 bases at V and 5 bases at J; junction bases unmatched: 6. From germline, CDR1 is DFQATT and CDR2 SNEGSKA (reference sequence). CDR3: CSASRGLVDNEQFF. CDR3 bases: TGCAGTGCTAGTCGGGGACTAGTGGACAATGAGCAGTTCTTC.

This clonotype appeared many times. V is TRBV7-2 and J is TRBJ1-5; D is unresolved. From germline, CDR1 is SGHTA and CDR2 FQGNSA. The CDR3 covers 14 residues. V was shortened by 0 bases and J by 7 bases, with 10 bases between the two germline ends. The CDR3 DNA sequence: TGTGCCAGCAGCTTAGCAGGGAAGGGACAGCCCCAGCATTTT. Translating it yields CASSLAGKGQPQHF.

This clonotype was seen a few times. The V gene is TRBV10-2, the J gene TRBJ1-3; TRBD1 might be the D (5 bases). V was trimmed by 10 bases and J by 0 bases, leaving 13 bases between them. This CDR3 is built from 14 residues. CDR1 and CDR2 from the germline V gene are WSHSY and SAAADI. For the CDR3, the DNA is TGCGCCACGGGCAGGGCGGACTCTGGAAACACCATATATTTT. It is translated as CATGRADSGNTIYF.

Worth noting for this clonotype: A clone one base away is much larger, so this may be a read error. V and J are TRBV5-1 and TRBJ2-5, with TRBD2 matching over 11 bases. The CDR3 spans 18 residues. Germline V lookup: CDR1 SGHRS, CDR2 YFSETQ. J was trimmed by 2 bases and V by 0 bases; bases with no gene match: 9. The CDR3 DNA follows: TGCGCCAGCAGCTTGGTCACGGTGGGACTAGCGGCACAAGAGACCCAGTACTTC. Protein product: CASSLVTVGLAAQETQYF. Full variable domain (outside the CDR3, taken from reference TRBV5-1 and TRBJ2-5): KAGVTQTPRYLIKTRGQQVTLSCSPISGHRSVSWYQQTPGQGLQFLFEYFSETQRNKGNFPGRFSGRQFSNSRSEMNVSTLELGDSALYLCASSLVTVGLAAQETQYFGPGTRLLVL.

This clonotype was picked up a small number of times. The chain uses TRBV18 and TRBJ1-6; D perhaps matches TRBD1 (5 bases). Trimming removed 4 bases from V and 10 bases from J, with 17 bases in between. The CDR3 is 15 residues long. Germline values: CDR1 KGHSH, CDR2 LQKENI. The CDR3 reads CASSQGRGLGSPLHF. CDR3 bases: TGTGCCAGCTCACAAGGAAGGGGTCTTGGGTCACCCCTCCACTTT.

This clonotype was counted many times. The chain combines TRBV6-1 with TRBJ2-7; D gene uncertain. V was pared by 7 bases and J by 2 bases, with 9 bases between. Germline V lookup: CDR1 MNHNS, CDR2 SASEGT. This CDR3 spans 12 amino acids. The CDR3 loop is CASNTGTYEQYF. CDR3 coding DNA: TGTGCCAGCAATACTGGGACCTACGAGCAGTACTTC.

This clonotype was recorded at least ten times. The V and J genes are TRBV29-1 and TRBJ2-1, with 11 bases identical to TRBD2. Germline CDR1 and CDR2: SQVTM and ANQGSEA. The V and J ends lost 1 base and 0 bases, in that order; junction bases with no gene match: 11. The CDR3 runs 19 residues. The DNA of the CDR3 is TGCAGCGTTGAAGTCTTGGCTAGCGGGAGGTATAGCTCCTACAATGAGCAGTTCTTC. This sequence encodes CSVEVLASGRYSSYNEQFF.

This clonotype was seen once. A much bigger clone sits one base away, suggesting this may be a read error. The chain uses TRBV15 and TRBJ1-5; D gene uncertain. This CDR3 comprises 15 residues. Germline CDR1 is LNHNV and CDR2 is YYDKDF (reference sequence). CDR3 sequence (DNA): TGTGTCACCAGCAGAGTATATACCCAAGATGAGCCCCAGCATTTT. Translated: CVTSRVYTQDEPQHF. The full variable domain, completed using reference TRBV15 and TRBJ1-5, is DAMVIQNPRYQVTQFGKPVTLSCSQTLNHNVMYWYQQKSSQAPKLLFHYYDKDFNNEADTPDNFQSRRPNTSFCFLDIRSPGLGDTAMYLCVTSRVYTQDEPQHFGDGTRLSIL.

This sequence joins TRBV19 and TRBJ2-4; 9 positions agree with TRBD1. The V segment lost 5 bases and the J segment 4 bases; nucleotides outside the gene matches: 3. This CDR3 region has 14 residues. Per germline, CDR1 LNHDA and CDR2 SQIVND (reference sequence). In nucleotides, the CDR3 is TGTGCCAGTAGTTCGGGACAGGGTAAAAACATTCAGTACTTC. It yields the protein CASSSGQGKNIQYF.

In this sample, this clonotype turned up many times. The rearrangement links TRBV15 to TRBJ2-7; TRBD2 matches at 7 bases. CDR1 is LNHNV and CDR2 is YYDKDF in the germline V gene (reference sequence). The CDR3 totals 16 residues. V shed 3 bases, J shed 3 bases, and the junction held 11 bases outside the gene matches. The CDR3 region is CATSRWGGTPRYEQYF. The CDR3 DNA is TGTGCCACCAGCAGGTGGGGAGGGACCCCCCGCTACGAGCAGTACTTC.

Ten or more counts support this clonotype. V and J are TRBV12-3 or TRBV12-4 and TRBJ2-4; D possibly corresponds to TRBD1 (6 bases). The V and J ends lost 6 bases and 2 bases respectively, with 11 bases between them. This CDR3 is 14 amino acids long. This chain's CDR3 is CASSPGQSKNIQYF. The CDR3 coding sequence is TGTGCCAGCAGCCCGGGACAATCCAAAAACATTCAGTACTTC.

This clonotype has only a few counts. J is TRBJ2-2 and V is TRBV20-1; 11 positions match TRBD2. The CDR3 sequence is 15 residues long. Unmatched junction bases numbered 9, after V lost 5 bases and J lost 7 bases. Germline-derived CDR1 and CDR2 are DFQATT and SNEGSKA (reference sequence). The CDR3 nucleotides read TGCAGTGCTTCTCATCAAGGGACTAGCGGCGGGGAGCTGTTTTTT. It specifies CSASHQGTSGGELFF.

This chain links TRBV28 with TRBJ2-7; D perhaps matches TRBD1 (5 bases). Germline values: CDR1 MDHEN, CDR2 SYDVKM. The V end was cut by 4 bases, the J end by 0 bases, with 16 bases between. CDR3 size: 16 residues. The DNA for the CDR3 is TGTGCCAGCAGTTCAATGGCAGGGTCCGACTCCTACGAGCAGTACTTC. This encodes CASSSMAGSDSYEQYF.

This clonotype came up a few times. Here the CDR3 reads CASSQDGDSLGDTQYF. The CDR3 DNA sequence: TGTGCCAGCAGCCAAGACGGAGACAGCCTCGGAGATACGCAGTATTTT. The V and J genes are TRBV4-2 and TRBJ2-3; a weak D match, TRBD1 (5 bases). In germline, CDR1 is LGHNA, CDR2 YNFKEQ. Trimming left V 0 bases short and J 5 bases short, with 15 bases between. The length of the CDR3 is 16 residues.

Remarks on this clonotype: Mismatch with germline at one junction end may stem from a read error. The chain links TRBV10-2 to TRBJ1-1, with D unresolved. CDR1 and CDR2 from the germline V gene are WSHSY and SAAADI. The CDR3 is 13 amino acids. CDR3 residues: CASSDGGNTEALF. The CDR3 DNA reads TGCGCCAGCAGTGACGGAGGGAACACTGAAGCTCTCTTT.

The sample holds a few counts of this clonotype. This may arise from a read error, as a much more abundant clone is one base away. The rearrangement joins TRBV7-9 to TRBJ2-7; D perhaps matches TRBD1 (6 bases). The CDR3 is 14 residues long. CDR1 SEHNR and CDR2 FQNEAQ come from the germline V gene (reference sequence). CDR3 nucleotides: TGTGCCGGCAGCCTTGGGGACATCCCCTACGAGCAGTACTTC. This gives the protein CAGSLGDIPYEQYF.

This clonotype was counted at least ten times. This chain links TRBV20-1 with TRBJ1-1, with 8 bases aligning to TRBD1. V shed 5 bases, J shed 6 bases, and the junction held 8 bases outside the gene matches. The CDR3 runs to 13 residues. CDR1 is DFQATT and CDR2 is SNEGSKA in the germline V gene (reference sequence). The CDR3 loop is CSAPRQGSAEAFF. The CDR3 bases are TGCAGTGCTCCCCGACAGGGGAGCGCTGAAGCTTTCTTT.

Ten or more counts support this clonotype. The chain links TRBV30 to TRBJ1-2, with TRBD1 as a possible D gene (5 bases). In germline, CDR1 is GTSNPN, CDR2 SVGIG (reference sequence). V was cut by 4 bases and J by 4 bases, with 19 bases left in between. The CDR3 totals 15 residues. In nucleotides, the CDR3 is TGTGCCTGGAATCAGGGTCAGGACTTCGGCTATGGCTACACCTTC. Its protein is CAWNQGQDFGYGYTF. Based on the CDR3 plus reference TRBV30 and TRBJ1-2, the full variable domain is SQTIHQWPATLVQPVGSPLSLECTVEGTSNPNLYWYRQAAGRGLQLLFYSVGIGQISSEVPQNLSASRPQDRQFILSSKKLLLSDSGFYLCAWNQGQDFGYGYTFGSGTRLTVV.

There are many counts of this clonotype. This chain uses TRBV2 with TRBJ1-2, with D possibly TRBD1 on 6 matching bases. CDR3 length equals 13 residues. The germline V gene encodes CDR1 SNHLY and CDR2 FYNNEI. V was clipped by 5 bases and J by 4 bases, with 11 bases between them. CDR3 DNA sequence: TGTGCCAGCAGTCGGGACATTGGCTATGGCTACACCTTC. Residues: CASSRDIGYGYTF.

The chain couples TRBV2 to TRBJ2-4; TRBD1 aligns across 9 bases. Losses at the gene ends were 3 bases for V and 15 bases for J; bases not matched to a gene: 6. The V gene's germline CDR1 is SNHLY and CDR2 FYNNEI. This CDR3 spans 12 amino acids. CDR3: CASSDTGGSWYF. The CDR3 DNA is TGTGCCAGCAGTGACACAGGGGGCAGTTGGTACTTC.

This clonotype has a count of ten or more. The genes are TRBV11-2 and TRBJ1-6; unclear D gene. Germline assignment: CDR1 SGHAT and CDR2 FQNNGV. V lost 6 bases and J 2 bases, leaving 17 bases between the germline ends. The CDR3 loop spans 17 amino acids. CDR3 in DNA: TGTGCCAGCAGGGGGAGGCCCCAAGGCGCCTATAATTCACCCCTCCACTTT. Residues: CASRGRPQGAYNSPLHF.

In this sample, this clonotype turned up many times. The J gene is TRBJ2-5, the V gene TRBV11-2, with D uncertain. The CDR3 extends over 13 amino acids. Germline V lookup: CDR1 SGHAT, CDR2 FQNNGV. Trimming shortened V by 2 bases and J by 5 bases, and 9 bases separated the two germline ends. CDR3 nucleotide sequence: TGTGCCAGCAGCTTAAGGCTTTCGGAGACCCAGTACTTC. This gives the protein CASSLRLSETQYF. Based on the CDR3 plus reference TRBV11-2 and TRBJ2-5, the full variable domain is EAGVAQSPRYKIIEKRQSVAFWCNPISGHATLYWYQQILGQGPKLLIQFQNNGVVDDSQLPKDRFSAERLKGVDSTLKIQPAKLEDSAVYLCASSLRLSETQYFGPGTRLLVL.